Given below is one T cell receptor (beta chain) in context. The antigen is undetermined. This may stem from a read error, because a much larger clone lies one nucleotide away. Libraries of TCR beta came from iRepertoire HTBI primers plus Arm-PCR of CDR3 regions. MiXCR, run by TCRdb on the multiplex PCR reads, gives a single entry per CDR3 protein. The repertoire consists of a few hundred thousand distinct CDR3 sequences, with roughly a quarter occurring once and the leading ten covering around 26%. Time point specified: persistent/refractory GD, antithyroid drugs over 5 years with positive TRAb. The TCR library used RNA extracted from PBMCs. Patients came through an endocrinology department, and that department was in Xi'an, China. These data are taken from a study of regulatory T cells in long-lasting Graves disease. General study points: Tissue studied was limited to peripheral blood, excluding thyroid tissue. Persistent Graves' disease cases displayed lower TCR diversity than newly diagnosed ones.

CDR3 size: 17 residues. Germline values: CDR1 MDHEN, CDR2 SYDVKM. The sequence derives from a female donor with Graves disease. The input for sequencing was peripheral blood mononuclear cells (PBMCs), taken when the disease was refractory, from a patient treated with antithyroid drugs. The V call is TRBV28, the J call TRBJ1-1, with a tentative D call TRBD1 (5 bases). CDR3: CASSLNGGAAMNIEAFF. The CDR3 nucleotides are TGTGCCAGCAGTTTAAATGGCGGGGCAGCTATGAACATTGAAGCTTTCTTT.